The 17 T cell receptor beta chains below were found in one sample sequenced in a study of molecular identifiers for immune sequencing clone quantification. TCRdb re-analysed the PCR reads in MiXCR, keeping a single row per CDR3 protein. The repertoire holds about 320,000 distinct CDR3 sequences, with over 20% as singletons. The sample consisted of naive CD8+ T cells from blood, with Jurkat cell RNA spiked in. Subset defined: FACS-sorted CD8+CD4-CCR7+CD45RA+ naive T cells. All receptors come from a human donor in good health. Some libraries in this study had Jurkat cell RNA spiked in.

In this sample, this clonotype turned up a few times. This sequence joins TRBV6-5 and TRBJ2-7; 9 bases fit TRBD1. Germline V gene lookup returns CDR1 MNHEY and CDR2 SVGAGI. The V and J ends lost 4 bases and 6 bases, in that order; junction bases with no gene match: 7. This CDR3 is built from 14 residues. The CDR3 region is CASSSGTGSGEQYF. For the CDR3, the DNA is TGTGCCAGCAGTTCTGGGACAGGGTCTGGCGAGCAGTACTTC.

The rearrangement uses TRBV18 and TRBJ2-5; no definite D call. V was cut by 3 bases and J by 2 bases, with 10 bases left in between. This CDR3 contains 14 residues. CDR1 and CDR2 from the germline V gene are KGHSH and LQKENI. The DNA for the CDR3 is TGTGCCAGCTCACCCCGGGCACGTCAAGAGACCCAGTACTTC. This translates into CASSPRARQETQYF.

In its sample, this clonotype was seen many times. The chain links TRBV12-3 or TRBV12-4 to TRBJ1-1; TRBD1 agrees at 11 bases. V was pared by 2 bases and J by 8 bases, with 1 base of the junction left unmatched. CDR3 length equals 13 residues. CDR3 loop: CASSLRDRGEAFF. The CDR3 nucleotides read TGTGCCAGCAGTTTACGGGACAGGGGGGAAGCTTTCTTT.

This clonotype was observed at least ten times. This chain links TRBV9 with TRBJ2-5; a possible D gene is TRBD2 (6 bases). Germline V gives CDR1 SGDLS, CDR2 YYNGEE. With 4 bases removed from V and 9 bases from J, the gap between germline ends came to 31 bases. CDR3 size: 18 residues. The CDR3 is CASSPEAEPGPGVVAQYF. The CDR3 DNA follows: TGTGCCAGCAGCCCAGAGGCAGAACCGGGACCGGGGGTGGTGGCCCAGTACTTC.

This clonotype was seen at least ten times. This chain joins TRBV7-9 and TRBJ1-1; tentatively, D is TRBD1 (5 bases). The CDR3 totals 14 residues. Germline CDR1 SEHNR, CDR2 FQNEAQ (reference sequence). The V end lost 4 bases, the J end lost 4 bases, and 13 bases lay between the germline ends. In DNA form, the CDR3 reads TGTGCCAGCAGCTCCGAACTGGGACCCACTGAAGCTTTCTTT. This encodes CASSSELGPTEAFF. Based on the CDR3 plus reference TRBV7-9 and TRBJ1-1, the full variable domain is DTGVSQNPRHKITKRGQNVTFRCDPISEHNRLYWYRQTLGQGPEFLTYFQNEAQLEKSRLLSDRFSAERPKGSFSTLEIQRTEQGDSAMYLCASSSELGPTEAFFGQGTRLTVV.

In its sample, this clonotype was seen many times. J is TRBJ2-5 and V is TRBV9; D is undetermined. Germline CDR1 reads SGDLS; CDR2 reads YYNGEE. Trimming left V 0 bases short and J 0 bases short, with 6 bases between. This CDR3 comprises 14 residues. In DNA form, the CDR3 reads TGTGCCAGCAGCGTAGGCAGGAACCAAGAGACCCAGTACTTC. Amino acid sequence: CASSVGRNQETQYF.

This clonotype was detected ten times or more. This chain connects TRBV25-1 to TRBJ2-5, with 8 nucleotides matching TRBD2. The CDR3 runs 16 residues. Germline V lookup: CDR1 MGHDK, CDR2 SYGVNS. Losses at the gene ends were 1 base for V and 4 bases for J; bases not matched to a gene: 8. CDR3 nucleotide sequence: TGTGCCAGCAGTGAATTCGGGGGGGCCCGGGGAGAGACCCAGTACTTC. This gives the protein CASSEFGGARGETQYF. Based on the CDR3 plus reference TRBV25-1 and TRBJ2-5, the full variable domain is EADIYQTPRYLVIGTGKKITLECSQTMGHDKMYWYQQDPGMELHLIHYSYGVNSTEKGDLSSESTVSRIRTEHFPLTLESARPSHTSQYLCASSEFGGARGETQYFGPGTRLLVL.

In DNA, the CDR3 is TGCAGTGCTGTCGTACTAGCGGGGGTGGGTACAGATACGCAGTATTTT. It codes for CSAVVLAGVGTDTQYF. The chain carries TRBV20-1 and TRBJ2-3; 11 bases agree with TRBD2. The CDR3 consists of 16 residues. Germline assignment: CDR1 DFQATT and CDR2 SNEGSKA (reference sequence). Trimming cost V 5 bases and J 3 bases; bases outside gene matches: 10.

This clonotype was seen at least ten times. The chain employs TRBV5-3 and TRBJ2-3; no clear D gene. TRBV5-3 is an ORF, and what it does is uncertain. The V gene lost 0 bases and the J gene lost 7 bases, with 21 bases spanning the gap. The CDR3 has 17 residues. CDR3 residues: CARSLADGRRHRNTQYF. Written as DNA, the CDR3 is TGTGCCAGAAGCTTGGCGGACGGACGGCGGCACAGAAATACGCAGTATTTT.

This clonotype was counted ten times or more. This chain links TRBV24-1 with TRBJ2-2, with 10 bases identical to TRBD1. Germline V gives CDR1 KGHDR, CDR2 SFDVKD. The CDR3 totals 16 residues. V was clipped by 2 bases and J by 5 bases; unmatched bases: 4. The chain's CDR3 is CATSDYRTGGTGELFF. As DNA, the CDR3 is TGTGCCACCAGTGATTATCGGACAGGGGGTACCGGGGAGCTGTTTTTT.

This clonotype came up many times. This chain connects TRBV7-7 to TRBJ2-5; D might be TRBD2 (5 bases). Germline loops: CDR1 SSHAT, CDR2 FNYEAQ (reference sequence). V lost 5 bases and J 4 bases, leaving 14 bases between the germline ends. CDR3 size: 14 residues. The CDR3 loop reads CASSQRGLGETQYF. The CDR3 DNA follows: TGTGCCAGCAGCCAACGGGGTCTTGGAGAGACCCAGTACTTC.

This clonotype has just one count. A much larger clone differs by one base, so this may be a read error. The J gene is TRBJ2-7, the V gene TRBV7-6; 8 bases map to TRBD1. This CDR3 comprises 15 residues. V was clipped by 4 bases and J by 3 bases; unmatched bases: 8. Germline-derived CDR1 and CDR2 are SGHVS and FNYEAQ. The CDR3 loop reads CASSSLQDRVYEQYF. Here the CDR3 DNA reads TGTGCCAGCAGCTCCCTCCAGGACAGGGTCTACGAGCAGTACTTC.

This clonotype came up many times. The CDR3 sequence is CASSYRDASSYEQYF. The CDR3, as DNA: TGTGCCAGCAGCTACCGGGACGCCTCGTCTTACGAGCAGTACTTC. V usage is TRBV7-2 and J usage is TRBJ2-7; D tentatively fits TRBD1 or TRBD2 (5 bases each). Germline V gene lookup returns CDR1 SGHTA and CDR2 FQGNSA. This CDR3 has 15 amino acids. V was shortened by 4 bases and J by 4 bases, with 17 bases between the two germline ends.

Of note for this clonotype: This may be a read error: a much more frequent sequence differs by one nucleotide. The rearrangement uses TRBV2 and TRBJ2-7, with TRBD1 matching 7 bases. V shed 3 bases, J shed 3 bases, and the junction held 5 bases outside the gene matches. The CDR3 extends over 14 amino acids. Germline-derived CDR1 and CDR2 are SNHLY and FYNNEI. The CDR3 loop reads CASSDLGGSYEQYF. In DNA, the CDR3 is TGTGCCAGCAGTGACTTAGGGGGCAGCTACGAGCAGTACTTC.

The sample holds many counts of this clonotype. The chain couples TRBV12-3 or TRBV12-4 to TRBJ2-2; a weak D match, TRBD2 (6 bases). The CDR3 length is 19 residues. The V end was cut by 8 bases, the J end by 4 bases, with 29 bases between. CDR3 loop: CASQAESAWGVRGTGELFF. DNA of the CDR3: TGTGCCAGCCAGGCCGAAAGCGCTTGGGGGGTGCGAGGCACCGGGGAGCTGTTTTTT.

The table lists this clonotype with a count of one. A read error is possible here, since a much larger clone lies one base away. The V gene is TRBV7-8, the J gene TRBJ2-6; D gene uncertain. The V and J ends lost 5 bases and 0 bases respectively, with 8 bases between them. The CDR3 covers 15 residues. Germline values: CDR1 SGHVS, CDR2 FQNEAQ. CDR3 nucleotide sequence: TGTGCCAGCAGCGTCCATGGCTCTGGGGCCAACGTCCTGACTTTC. Residues: CASSVHGSGANVLTF.

Turning to this clonotype: A much larger clonotype is one base distant, so this may be a read error. The rearrangement uses TRBV7-6 and TRBJ1-1; possible D gene TRBD1, 5 bases. Germline assignment: CDR1 SGHVS and CDR2 FNYEAQ. There are 17 residues in the CDR3. The V end lost 6 bases, the J end lost 2 bases, and 22 bases lay between the germline ends. DNA for the CDR3: TGTGCCAGCAGTCCGCGGGTCGACGGGGGGATCAACACTGAAGCTTTCTTT. This encodes CASSPRVDGGINTEAFF.